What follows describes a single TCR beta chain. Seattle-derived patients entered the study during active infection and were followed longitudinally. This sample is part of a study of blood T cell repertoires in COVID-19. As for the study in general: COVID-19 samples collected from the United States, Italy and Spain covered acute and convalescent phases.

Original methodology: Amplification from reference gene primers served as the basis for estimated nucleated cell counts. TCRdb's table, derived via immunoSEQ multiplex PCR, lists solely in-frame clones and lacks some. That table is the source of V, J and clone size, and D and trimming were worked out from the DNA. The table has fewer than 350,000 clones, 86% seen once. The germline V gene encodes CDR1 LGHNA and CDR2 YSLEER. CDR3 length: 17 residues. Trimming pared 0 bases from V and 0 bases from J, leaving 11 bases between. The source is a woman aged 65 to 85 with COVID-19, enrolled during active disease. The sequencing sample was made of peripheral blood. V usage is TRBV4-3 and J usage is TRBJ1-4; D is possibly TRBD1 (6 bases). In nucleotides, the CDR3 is TGCGCCAGCAGCCAAGACAGAGGGGGAACAACTAATGAAAAACTGTTTTTT. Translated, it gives CASSQDRGGTTNEKLFF.